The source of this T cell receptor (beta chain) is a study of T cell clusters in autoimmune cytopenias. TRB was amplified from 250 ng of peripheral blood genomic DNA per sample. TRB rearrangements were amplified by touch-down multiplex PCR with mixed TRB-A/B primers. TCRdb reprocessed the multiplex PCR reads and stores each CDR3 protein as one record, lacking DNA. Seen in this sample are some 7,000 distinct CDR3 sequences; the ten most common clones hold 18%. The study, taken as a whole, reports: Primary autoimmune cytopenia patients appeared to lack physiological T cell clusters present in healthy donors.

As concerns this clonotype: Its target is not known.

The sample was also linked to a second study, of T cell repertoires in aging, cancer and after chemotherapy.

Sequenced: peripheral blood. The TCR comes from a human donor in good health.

The CDR3: CASSNPAGEQYF. The rearrangement uses TRBV19 and TRBJ2-7; absent DNA, TCRdb's TRBD2 call cannot be checked. Germline V gives CDR1 LNHDA, CDR2 SQIVND (reference sequence). CDR3 size: 12 residues.